The 16 T cell receptor beta chains presented below share a single source sample, sequenced in a study of Tregs in tolerant kidney transplant recipients (dated by TCRdb to about 2019). The time point label on this specimen signifies: blood sample drawn before combined kidney and bone marrow transplant. Library prep was done by the immunoSEQ multiplex PCR assay. Sourced from immuneACCESS, this table was stored by TCRdb with only in-frame sequences that have V and J called. A share of the clones is absent; for the studies checked, an unresolved V gene accounts for under half, and the remainder has no known explanation. The sample contains under 95,000 clones, less than 95% of them found a single time. 0.34% of the sample belongs to the ten largest clones. The material was Tregs from blood, obtained before the transplant. These receptors all stem from a human donor who received a combined kidney and bone marrow transplant.

The chain uses TRBV11-2 and TRBJ2-3, with D possibly TRBD2 on 6 matching bases. Trimming stripped 3 bases from V and 5 bases from J, with 15 bases between. Germline loops: CDR1 SGHAT, CDR2 FQNNGV. There are 15 residues in the CDR3. CDR3 sequence: CASSFTGGTGDTQYF. The CDR3 DNA follows: TGTGCCAGCAGCTTTACCGGCGGGACGGGAGATACGCAGTATTTT.

This chain connects TRBV9 to TRBJ1-1, with D tentatively TRBD1 (6 bases). The CDR3 contains 15 residues. V was pared by 4 bases and J by 1 base, with 14 bases between. The germline CDR1 and CDR2 sequences are SGDLS and YYNGEE. The CDR3 here is CASSRDMNANTEAFF. The CDR3 DNA reads TGTGCCAGCAGCCGGGACATGAACGCGAACACTGAAGCTTTCTTT.

This chain links TRBV28 with TRBJ1-5; maybe TRBD1 (5 bases). Germline assignment: CDR1 MDHEN and CDR2 SYDVKM. This CDR3 is 15 amino acids long. V was cut by 6 bases and J by 4 bases, with 16 bases left in between. The DNA for the CDR3 is TGTGCCAGCAGCCGGTCGGGGACGGGAAATCAGCCCCAGCATTTT. Protein: CASSRSGTGNQPQHF.

The chain carries TRBV28 and TRBJ2-5, with D hard to call. The CDR3 is 14 amino acids. Trimming shortened V by 5 bases and J by 1 base, and 11 bases separated the two germline ends. The V gene's germline CDR1 is MDHEN and CDR2 SYDVKM. The CDR3 reads CASSNRSPQETQYF. DNA of the CDR3: TGTGCCAGCAGTAACCGCTCACCCCAAGAGACCCAGTACTTC.

This clone showed up just once. The junction differs from germline at one of its ends, possibly a read error. Other DNA sequences in this specimen translate into the identical CDR3. V is TRBV6-5 and J is TRBJ2-3; 10 bases map to TRBD1. This CDR3 comprises 14 residues. Germline CDR1 is MNHEY and CDR2 is SVGAGI. CDR3 loop: CASAPSGTGDTQYF. The CDR3 DNA is TGTGCCAGCGCACCGTCAGGGACAGGGGATACGCAATATTTT.

The rearrangement links TRBV19 to TRBJ2-4, with 9 bases that match TRBD2. After removal of 3 bases from V and 7 bases from J, the junction contained 4 bases not matched to a gene. CDR1 LNHDA and CDR2 SQIVND come from the germline V gene (reference sequence). The CDR3 covers 14 residues. Here the CDR3 DNA reads TGTGCCAGTAGTATTCAGCTAGCGGGGAACATTCAGTACTTC. Translated, it gives CASSIQLAGNIQYF.

This chain joins TRBV2 and TRBJ1-4; no firm D call. The germline CDR1 and CDR2 sequences are SNHLY and FYNNEI. V was pared by 4 bases and J by 4 bases, with 7 bases between. This CDR3 comprises 13 residues. The CDR3 coding sequence is TGTGCCAGCAGTGTACGAGATAATGAAAAACTGTTTTTT. Translating gives CASSVRDNEKLFF.

This clone occurred once. Likely a read error: the CDR3 ends without its conserved phenylalanine or tryptophan. The V and J genes are TRBV14 and TRBJ1-2, with TRBD1 matching over 8 bases. V lost 4 bases and J lost 3; bases outside the gene matches: 7. CDR3 length: 15 amino acids. CDR1 is SGHDN and CDR2 is FVKESK in the germline V gene. The CDR3 bases are TGTGCCAGCAGCCCCCAGACAGGGGCTTACTATGGCTACACCTCC. Translated, it gives CASSPQTGAYYGYTS.

The rearrangement links TRBV7-8 to TRBJ2-7, with 10 bases aligning to TRBD1. The J segment lost 4 bases and the V segment lost 1 base, leaving 13 bases of the junction unmatched. The CDR3 length is 18 residues. The germline CDR1 and CDR2 sequences are SGHVS and FQNEAQ. The CDR3 is CASSLVAPGTGEGYEQYF. The CDR3 DNA follows: TGTGCCAGCAGCTTAGTTGCGCCCGGGACAGGGGAAGGGTACGAGCAGTACTTC. Full variable domain (missing parts from reference TRBV7-8 and TRBJ2-7): GAGVSQSPRYKVAKRGQDVALRCDPISGHVSLFWYQQALGQGPEFLTYFQNEAQLDKSGLPSDRFFAERPEGSVSTLKIQRTQQEDSAVYLCASSLVAPGTGEGYEQYFGPGTRLTVT.

The rearrangement joins TRBV21-1 to TRBJ1-5; the table's D call of TRBD1 was not tested on the DNA. TRBV21-1 is a listed pseudogene. The CDR3 is 19 amino acids. This CDR3 is CASSKVSDREDYSNQPQHF. The CDR3 DNA reads as TGTGCCAGCAGCAAAGTTTCGGACAGGGAGGATTATAGCAATCAGCCCCAGCATTTT.

This chain connects TRBV12-5 to TRBJ2-4, with 11 nucleotides matching TRBD1. V was clipped by 1 base and J by 0 bases; unmatched bases: 8. Germline CDR1 is LGHNT and CDR2 is FRNRAP. CDR3 size: 19 residues. CDR3 region: CASGLEGDRGWVAKNIQYF. The CDR3 DNA follows: TGTGCTAGTGGTTTGGAAGGGGACAGGGGGTGGGTAGCCAAAAACATTCAGTACTTC.

This clone has a handful of counts. The chain couples TRBV11-2 to TRBJ1-3, with TRBD1 matching over 8 bases. J gave up 1 base and V 5 bases, and 7 bases lay outside the gene matches. CDR1 and CDR2 (germline): SGHAT, FQNNGV. CDR3 length: 16 amino acids. The CDR3 region has the DNA TGTGCCAGCAGCGTTACAGGGGGAAAGTCTGGAAACACCATATATTTT. Translated: CASSVTGGKSGNTIYF.

The chain uses TRBV4-2 and TRBJ1-2, with TRBD1 as a possible D gene (6 bases). CDR1 LGHNA and CDR2 YNFKEQ come from the germline V gene. Trimming took 4 bases from V and 7 from J, leaving 16 bases between them. This CDR3 is built from 14 residues. The chain's CDR3 is CASSPTGGIGGYTF. CDR3 nucleotides: TGTGCCAGCAGCCCGACCGGGGGCATTGGTGGCTACACCTTC.

This clone was detected once. The chain carries TRBV27 and TRBJ1-1, with D unresolved. V lost 2 bases and J 3 bases, leaving 10 bases between the germline ends. The CDR3 runs 14 residues. CDR1 is MNHEY, CDR2 SMNVEV, per germline (reference sequence). DNA of the CDR3: TGTGCCAGCAGTTTAAACGGGTTTGACACTGAAGCTTTCTTT. This codes for CASSLNGFDTEAFF.

The rearrangement links TRBV10-3 to TRBJ2-7, with 12 bases identical to TRBD1. This CDR3 comprises 15 residues. V dropped 6 bases and J dropped 5; count of bases not matched to a gene: 8. Germline values: CDR1 ENHRY, CDR2 SYGVKD. For the CDR3, the DNA is TGTGCCATCAGCGGGGGACAGGGGGCGTTGGACGAGCAGTACTTC. Translating gives CAISGGQGALDEQYF.

This rearrangement joins TRBV9 to TRBJ2-3; 11 bases map to TRBD2. The CDR3 runs to 19 residues. CDR1 is SGDLS, CDR2 YYNGEE, per germline. The junction had 11 bases not matched to a gene; V was cut back by 1 base and J by 1 base. The CDR3 DNA follows: TGTGCCAGCAGCGTAAATCTAGGAGGGACTAGCGGAGGCACAGATACGCAGTATTTT. This sequence encodes CASSVNLGGTSGGTDTQYF. Supplemented by reference TRBV9 and TRBJ2-3, the full variable domain reads DSGVTQTPKHLITATGQRVTLRCSPRSGDLSVYWYQQSLDQGLQFLIQYYNGEERAKGNILERFSAQQFPDLHSELNLSSLELGDSALYFCASSVNLGGTSGGTDTQYFGPGTRLTVL.